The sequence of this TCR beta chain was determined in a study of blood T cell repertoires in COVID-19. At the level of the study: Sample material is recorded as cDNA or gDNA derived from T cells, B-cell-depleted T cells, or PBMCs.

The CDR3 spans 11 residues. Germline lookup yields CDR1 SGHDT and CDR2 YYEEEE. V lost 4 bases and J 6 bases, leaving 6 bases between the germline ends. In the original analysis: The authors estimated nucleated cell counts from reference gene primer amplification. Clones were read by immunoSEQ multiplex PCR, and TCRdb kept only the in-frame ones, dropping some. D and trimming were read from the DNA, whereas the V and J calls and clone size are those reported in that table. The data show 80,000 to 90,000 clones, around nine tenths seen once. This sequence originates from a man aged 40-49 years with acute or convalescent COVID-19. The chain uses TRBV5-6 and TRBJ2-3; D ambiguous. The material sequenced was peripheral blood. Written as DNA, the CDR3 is TGTGCCAGCAGCCTTGAGGATACGCAGTATTTT. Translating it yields CASSLEDTQYF.